What follows describes a single T cell receptor beta chain. What it binds is not known. This sample is part of a study of cytomegalovirus exposure and HLA in healthy donors. V was pared by 4 bases and J by 0 bases, with 1 base of the junction left unmatched. The CDR3 is 13 amino acids. Germline V gives CDR1 SGHNT, CDR2 YYREEE (reference sequence). PCR primers comprised 60 Vbeta and 13 Jbeta primers. TCRdb keeps only in-frame clones here, not all; method: immunoSEQ multiplex PCR. The repertoire includes 150,000 or so clones, around 80% of them detected once, and around 5.6% sits in the top ten. Findings and caveats of the study: High specificity and sensitivity for cytomegalovirus status were reported for the classifier.

This receptor was taken from a woman aged 40 to 50 in good health and CMV-seropositive. This chain uses TRBV5-4 with TRBJ2-7; 7 bases agree with TRBD2. The sample comprised PBMCs. The CDR3 spells CASSGGGSYEQYF. The DNA of the CDR3 is TGTGCCAGCAGCGGGGGGGGCTCCTACGAGCAGTACTTC.